Shown below are 27 T cell receptor beta chains from a single sample sequenced in a study of T cell responses to AZD1222 COVID-19 vaccine. Sequenced by immunoSEQ multiplex PCR; TCRdb stores in-frame clones only, minus some. This table has under 150,000 clones, around nine tenths appearing once. Material: peripheral blood, obtained 28 days after the second AZD1222 dose. The source is an adult who received the AZD1222 COVID-19 vaccine.

CDR3 sequence: CASSQEHPQGSGANVLTF. The CDR3 bases are TGCGCCAGCAGCCAAGAGCACCCCCAGGGCTCTGGGGCCAACGTCCTGACTTTC. The chain is built from TRBV4-1 and TRBJ2-6; D may be TRBD1 (5 bases). The CDR3 contains 18 residues. Per germline, CDR1 MGHRA and CDR2 YSYEKL. The V end lost 0 bases, the J end lost 0 bases, and 12 bases lay between the germline ends.

This rearrangement joins TRBV9 to TRBJ2-1; perhaps TRBD2 as D (5 bases). Germline assignment: CDR1 SGDLS and CDR2 YYNGEE. Deletions cut 4 bases from V and 7 bases from J, with 18 bases between. This CDR3 spans 15 amino acids. The CDR3 nucleotides are TGTGCCAGCAGCTCGAGGGAAACACGAGGGAATGAGCAGTTCTTC. This encodes CASSSRETRGNEQFF. The full variable domain, its missing parts supplied by reference TRBV9 and TRBJ2-1, is DSGVTQTPKHLITATGQRVTLRCSPRSGDLSVYWYQQSLDQGLQFLIQYYNGEERAKGNILERFSAQQFPDLHSELNLSSLELGDSALYFCASSSRETRGNEQFFGPGTRLTVL.

The rearrangement uses TRBV6-2 or TRBV6-3 and TRBJ1-1, with D unclear. Per the germline V gene, CDR1 is MNHEY and CDR2 is SVGEGT. V shed 0 bases and J shed 0 bases, with 11 bases lying between them. CDR3 length: 16 amino acids. DNA for the CDR3: TGTGCCAGCAGTTACTCTGCCGCAGTCATGAACACTGAAGCTTTCTTT. Translating it yields CASSYSAAVMNTEAFF.

This chain joins TRBV9 and TRBJ2-5, with D unresolved. The CDR3 spans 14 residues. Trimming left V 4 bases short and J 0 bases short, with 10 bases between. CDR1 SGDLS and CDR2 YYNGEE come from the germline V gene. The CDR3 loop reads CASSSPAYQETQYF. The CDR3 coding sequence is TGTGCCAGCAGCTCACCTGCCTACCAAGAGACCCAGTACTTC.

The chain uses TRBV30 and TRBJ1-3, with TRBD1 as a possible D gene (6 bases). The CDR3 is 14 amino acids. CDR1 and CDR2 (germline): GTSNPN, SVGIG (reference sequence). Trimming stripped 2 bases from V and 2 bases from J, with 10 bases between. CDR3 in amino acids: CAWSHPGAGNTIYF. CDR3 in DNA: TGTGCCTGGAGTCACCCAGGGGCTGGAAACACCATATATTTT.

This chain connects TRBV28 to TRBJ1-1; 8 bases line up with TRBD1. This CDR3 is built from 18 residues. The germline V gene has CDR1 MDHEN and CDR2 SYDVKM. Germline trimming cut 4 bases from V and 1 base from J; bases unmatched to any gene: 14. CDR3 loop: CASSSLYGQGSSNTEAFF. The CDR3 region has the DNA TGTGCCAGCAGTTCTTTATACGGACAGGGTAGTTCGAACACTGAAGCTTTCTTT.

The chain is built from TRBV18 and TRBJ1-3; D call uncertain. Trimming cost V 2 bases and J 4 bases, with 3 bases left between them. Germline assignment: CDR1 KGHSH and CDR2 LQKENI. The CDR3 is 12 amino acids. Here the CDR3 reads CASSPEGNTIYF. DNA of the CDR3: TGTGCCAGCTCACCAGAGGGAAACACCATATATTTT.

This clone has a single count. The chain couples TRBV2 to TRBJ2-1; the D gene is possibly TRBD2 (5 bases). This CDR3 has 16 residues. Trimming shortened V by 8 bases and J by 0 bases, and 17 bases separated the two germline ends. Germline lookup yields CDR1 SNHLY and CDR2 FYNNEI. The CDR3 is CASRRHPVTSYNEQFF. CDR3 nucleotides: TGTGCCAGCCGGAGGCACCCGGTGACCTCCTACAATGAGCAGTTCTTC.

This sequence joins TRBV12-3 or TRBV12-4 and TRBJ2-7; D is perhaps TRBD1 (6 bases). Trimming removed 1 base from V and 5 bases from J, with 9 bases in between. The CDR3 runs 13 residues. For the CDR3, the DNA is TGTGCCAGCAGTTTAGAAAGGGACAACGAGCAGTACTTC. Amino acid sequence: CASSLERDNEQYF.

This chain uses TRBV6-6 with TRBJ2-3; the D call may be TRBD1 or TRBD2 (5 bases each). Germline loops: CDR1 MNHNY, CDR2 SVGAGI (reference sequence). CDR3 length: 15 amino acids. Trimming removed 5 bases at V and 6 bases at J, with 18 bases between. CDR3 amino acids: CASSLPGTDKDTQYF. The CDR3 coding sequence is TGTGCCAGCAGTCTCCCCGGGACCGACAAGGATACGCAGTATTTT.

This chain links TRBV7-2 with TRBJ1-1, with TRBD1 matching 8 bases. V dropped 1 base and J dropped 4; count of bases not matched to a gene: 14. There are 18 residues in the CDR3. Looked up from germline, CDR1 is SGHTA and CDR2 is FQGNSA. CDR3 residues: CASSLVVAGGALGTEAFF. The CDR3 nucleotides read TGTGCCAGCAGCTTAGTTGTGGCAGGGGGCGCCCTGGGCACTGAAGCTTTCTTT.

V gene TRBV18 combines with J gene TRBJ1-2; tentatively, D is TRBD1 (5 bases). This CDR3 has 14 residues. The V and J ends lost 6 bases and 3 bases respectively, with 14 bases between them. Looked up from germline, CDR1 is KGHSH and CDR2 is LQKENI. Here the CDR3 DNA reads TGTGCCAGCTCCCCAGGGACCAGTGACTATGGCTACACCTTC. Amino acid sequence: CASSPGTSDYGYTF. The variable domain in full, completed from reference TRBV18 and TRBJ1-2, reads NAGVMQNPRHLVRRRGQEARLRCSPMKGHSHVYWYRQLPEEGLKFMVYLQKENIIDESGMPKERFSAEFPKEGPSILRIQQVVRGDSAAYFCASSPGTSDYGYTFGSGTRLTVV.

The V gene is TRBV9, the J gene TRBJ2-5; TRBD1 or TRBD2 may be the D gene (6 bases each). CDR1 is SGDLS, CDR2 YYNGEE, per germline. The CDR3 extends over 15 amino acids. V was trimmed by 0 bases and J by 4 bases, leaving 13 bases between them. The CDR3 nucleotides read TGTGCCAGCAGCGTAGCTACGACGGGGGCAGAGACCCAGTACTTC. Amino acids: CASSVATTGAETQYF.

CDR3: CASKRDLNTEAFF. DNA for the CDR3: TGTGCCAGCAAAAGGGACCTTAACACTGAAGCTTTCTTT. The chain links TRBV2 to TRBJ1-1; maybe TRBD1 (5 bases). Germline-derived CDR1 and CDR2 are SNHLY and FYNNEI. V was shortened by 7 bases and J by 2 bases, with 11 bases between the two germline ends. CDR3 length: 13 residues.

The chain is built from TRBV28 and TRBJ1-2; TRBD1 might be the D (5 bases). Germline CDR1 is MDHEN and CDR2 is SYDVKM. There are 13 residues in the CDR3. V was shortened by 5 bases and J by 6 bases, with 13 bases between the two germline ends. Written as DNA, the CDR3 is TGTGCCAGCAGTCATCAGGGCTTCAATGGCTACACCTTC. Protein product: CASSHQGFNGYTF.

The chain has TRBV15 and TRBJ1-2, with 8 nucleotides matching TRBD1. The CDR3 extends over 16 amino acids. The junction had 6 bases not matched to a gene; V was cut back by 3 bases and J by 0 bases. Germline CDR1 reads LNHNV; CDR2 reads YYDKDF (reference sequence). The CDR3 sequence is CATSRTGVPTNYGYTF. CDR3 sequence (DNA): TGTGCCACCAGCAGGACAGGGGTGCCTACTAACTATGGCTACACCTTC.

This clone was observed once. The J gene is TRBJ1-2, the V gene TRBV5-1; TRBD1 is a possible D gene (5 bases). CDR1 SGHRS and CDR2 YFSETQ come from the germline V gene. V was cut by 4 bases and J by 2 bases, with 12 bases left in between. The CDR3 has 14 residues. CDR3 nucleotides: TGCGCCAGCAGCACCCCACAGGAAAACTATGGCTACACCTTC. Translating gives CASSTPQENYGYTF.

The CDR3: CASSQVGGELFF. Here the CDR3 DNA reads TGTGCCAGCAGTCAAGTGGGCGGGGAGCTGTTTTTT. The chain has TRBV12-3 or TRBV12-4 and TRBJ2-2; D uncertain. Trimming removed 5 bases from V and 7 bases from J, with 8 bases in between. The CDR3 is made up of 12 amino acids.

This clone appeared a single time. V is TRBV12-3 or TRBV12-4 and J is TRBJ1-1; a possible D gene is TRBD1 (6 bases). Trimming removed 6 bases at V and 6 bases at J, with 14 bases between. The CDR3 loop spans 13 amino acids. The CDR3 spells CASRVLGGSEAFF. The CDR3 bases are TGTGCCAGCAGGGTTTTAGGGGGATCTGAAGCTTTCTTT.

The genes are TRBV5-5 and TRBJ2-7, with D tentatively TRBD1 or TRBD2 (6 bases each). The CDR3 has 15 residues. Per germline, CDR1 SGHKS and CDR2 YYEKEE (reference sequence). V lost 0 bases and J 2 bases, leaving 12 bases between the germline ends. CDR3 protein: CASSLGIGGTYEQYF. Written as DNA, the CDR3 is TGTGCCAGCAGCTTGGGGATAGGGGGGACCTACGAGCAGTACTTC.

The chain's CDR3 is CASSQDGVTDGYTF. The CDR3 DNA reads as TGCGCCAGCAGCCAAGACGGGGTAACAGATGGCTACACCTTC. V and J are TRBV4-3 and TRBJ1-2; no clear D. Germline V gene sequence: CDR1 LGHNA, CDR2 YSLEER. This CDR3 region has 14 residues. Between the trimmed V and J ends, which lost 0 bases and 6 bases, there was a span of 11 bases.

The V and J genes are TRBV5-8 and TRBJ2-1; D perhaps matches TRBD1 (5 bases). CDR3 length equals 14 residues. Germline V gene data show CDR1 as SGHTS and CDR2 as YDEGEE. V gave up 4 bases and J gave up 7 bases, with 15 bases separating them. CDR3 protein: CASSHGRGWNEQFF. CDR3 coding DNA: TGTGCCAGCAGCCACGGAAGGGGTTGGAATGAGCAGTTCTTC.

V gene TRBV25-1 combines with J gene TRBJ2-7; no clear D gene. The V end was cut by 6 bases, the J end by 3 bases, with 12 bases between. Germline V gene data show CDR1 as MGHDK and CDR2 as SYGVNS. The CDR3 spans 13 residues. The CDR3 spells CASSPNTLYEQYF. CDR3 nucleotides: TGTGCCAGCAGCCCTAACACACTCTACGAGCAGTACTTC.

The J gene is TRBJ2-2, the V gene TRBV2; TRBD1 aligns across 8 bases. V shed 4 bases and J 5 bases; nucleotides not matched to a gene: 6. Germline V gene data show CDR1 as SNHLY and CDR2 as FYNNEI. The CDR3 has 15 amino acids. Here the CDR3 DNA reads TGTGCCAGCAGTGGTTCCAGGGGGCTTACCGGGGAGCTGTTTTTT. It encodes CASSGSRGLTGELFF.

The chain uses TRBV5-1 and TRBJ1-6, with TRBD1 matching 12 bases. Germline assignment: CDR1 SGHRS and CDR2 YFSETQ. Trimming cost V 5 bases and J 9 bases; bases outside gene matches: 6. CDR3 length equals 15 residues. In DNA, the CDR3 is TGCGCCAGCAGGCCGGGACAGGGGGCTGGTTCACCCCTCCACTTT. This gives the protein CASRPGQGAGSPLHF.

Only one count was recorded for this clone. The chain has TRBV6-6 and TRBJ2-1, with 12 nucleotides matching TRBD2. CDR1 and CDR2 from the germline V gene are MNHNY and SVGAGI (reference sequence). CDR3 length: 15 residues. V shed 4 bases, J shed 9 bases, and the junction held 7 bases outside the gene matches. The CDR3 protein is CASSWGLAGSSEQFF. For the CDR3, the DNA is TGTGCCAGCAGTTGGGGACTAGCGGGTAGTAGTGAGCAGTTCTTC.

The rearrangement uses TRBV11-2 and TRBJ1-1; weak D call: TRBD1 (6 bases). The CDR3 totals 15 residues. The V gene's germline CDR1 is SGHAT and CDR2 FQNNGV. With 0 bases removed from V and 1 base from J, the gap between germline ends came to 9 bases. The CDR3 coding sequence is TGTGCCAGCAGCTTAGATCGGACAGCGAACACTGAAGCTTTCTTT. The encoded protein is CASSLDRTANTEAFF.